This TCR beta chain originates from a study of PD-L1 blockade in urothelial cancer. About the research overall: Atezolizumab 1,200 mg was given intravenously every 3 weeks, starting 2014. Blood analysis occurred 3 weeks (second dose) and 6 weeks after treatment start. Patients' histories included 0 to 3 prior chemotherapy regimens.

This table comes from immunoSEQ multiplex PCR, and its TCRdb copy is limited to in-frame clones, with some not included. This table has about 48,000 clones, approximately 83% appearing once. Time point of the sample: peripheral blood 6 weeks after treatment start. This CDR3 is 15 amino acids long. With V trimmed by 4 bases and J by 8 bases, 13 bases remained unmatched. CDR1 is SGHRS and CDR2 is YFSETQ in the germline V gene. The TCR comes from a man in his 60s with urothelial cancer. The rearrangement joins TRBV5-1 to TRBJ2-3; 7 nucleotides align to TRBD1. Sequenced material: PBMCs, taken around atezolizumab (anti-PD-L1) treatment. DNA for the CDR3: TGCGCCAGCAGCCCGGATCCCGGGACAGCTATTACGCAGTATTTT. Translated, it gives CASSPDPGTAITQYF.